Given below is one T cell receptor beta chain in context. The source of the sample is a study of blood T cell repertoires in COVID-19. The wider study: From the United States, Italy and Spain came samples of acute and convalescent COVID-19.

V gave up 4 bases and J gave up 2 bases; unmatched junction bases: 3. CDR1 and CDR2 from the germline V gene are SGHRS and YFSETQ. This CDR3 is built from 14 residues. TCRdb's table, derived via immunoSEQ multiplex PCR, lists solely in-frame clones and lacks some. Here the sample spans tens of thousands of clones, 82% being singletons. The sequenced sample was peripheral blood. The sequence was collected from a human donor in a cohort sampled during active COVID-19. This chain joins TRBV5-1 and TRBJ2-7, with TRBD1 matching 10 bases. The CDR3 nucleotides are TGCGCCAGCAGCGAGGGACAGGGGACCTACGAGCAGTACTTC. It translates to CASSEGQGTYEQYF.